This TCR beta chain was profiled in a study of tumor-infiltrating lymphocytes in oesophageal squamous cell carcinoma. TCRdb processed the PCR reads anew with MiXCR; each CDR3 protein has one entry. The sample carries under 20,000 distinct CDR3 sequences, around 44% recorded once. To note about this clonotype: Sequence at one end of the junction differs from germline and may be a read error.

The CDR3 is 15 amino acids. Germline V gene sequence: CDR1 SGHVS, CDR2 FNYEAQ. Material: esophageal tumor tissue. The genes are TRBV7-6 and TRBJ2-1; TRBD2 agrees at 7 bases. The better agreement between TRBJ2-7 and the DNA end casts doubt on the J call. This receptor was obtained from a male donor with esophageal squamous cell carcinoma. Here the CDR3 DNA reads TGTGCTAGCAGCTTAGGTAGCGGGTTTGGTAATGAGCAGTACTTC. It is translated as CASSLGSGFGNEQYF.